This T cell receptor (beta chain) was captured by sequencing in a study of cytomegalovirus exposure and HLA in healthy donors. Broader study findings: Reports indicate that TCR beta sequences accurately predicted the HLA-A and HLA-B alleles of most subjects.

Points on this clone: Its antigen is undetermined.

Primers included in the PCR were 60 Vbeta and 13 Jbeta primers. Libraries were prepared by immunoSEQ multiplex PCR; TCRdb keeps only in-frame clonotypes and omits some of them. The repertoire holds a few hundred thousand clones, with 80% to 95% as singletons. The CDR3 contains 15 residues. CDR1 LNHDA and CDR2 SQIVND come from the germline V gene (reference sequence). Trimming at V came to 5 bases and at J to 6 bases, leaving 10 bases not matched to a gene. This rearrangement joins TRBV19 to TRBJ2-1, with 7 bases aligning to TRBD2. This receptor was taken from a girl between 2 and 10 years old in good health and CMV-seronegative. The sequencing sample was made of PBMCs. CDR3 sequence (DNA): TGTGCCAGTAGTCGCGGGCTAGCGGAGACCAATGAGCAGTTCTTC. It is translated as CASSRGLAETNEQFF.